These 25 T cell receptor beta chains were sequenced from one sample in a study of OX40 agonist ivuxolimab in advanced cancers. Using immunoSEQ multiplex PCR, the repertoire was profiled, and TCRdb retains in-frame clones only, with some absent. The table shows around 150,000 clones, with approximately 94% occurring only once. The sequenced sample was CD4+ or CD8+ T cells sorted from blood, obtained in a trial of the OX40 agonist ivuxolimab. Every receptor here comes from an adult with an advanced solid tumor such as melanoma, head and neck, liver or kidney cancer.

CDR3 amino acids: CASSLFGLDATNEKLFF. As DNA, the CDR3 is TGTGCCAGCAGCTTATTTGGTTTAGATGCAACTAATGAAAAACTGTTTTTT. The chain joins TRBV7-9 to TRBJ1-4; D is unresolved. With 2 bases removed from V and 0 bases from J, the gap between germline ends came to 13 bases. Germline CDR1 reads SEHNR; CDR2 reads FQNEAQ (reference sequence). The CDR3 sequence is 17 residues long.

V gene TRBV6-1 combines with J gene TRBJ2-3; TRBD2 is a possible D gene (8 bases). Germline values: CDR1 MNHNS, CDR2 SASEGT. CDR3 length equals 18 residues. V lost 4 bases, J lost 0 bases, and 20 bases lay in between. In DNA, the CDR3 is TGTGCCAGCAGTGCAGGGGGGACTAGGCCCTGGAGCACAGATACGCAGTATTTT. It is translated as CASSAGGTRPWSTDTQYF.

Here the CDR3 reads CASRPGQGEVVAFF. CDR3 nucleotide sequence: TGCGCCAGCAGGCCCGGACAGGGGGAGGTTGTAGCTTTCTTT. The chain is built from TRBV5-1 and TRBJ1-1; TRBD1 agrees at 10 bases. With 5 bases clipped from V and 10 bases from J, the junction kept 11 bases outside the gene matches. The germline gives CDR1 SGHRS, CDR2 YFSETQ. The CDR3 runs 14 residues.

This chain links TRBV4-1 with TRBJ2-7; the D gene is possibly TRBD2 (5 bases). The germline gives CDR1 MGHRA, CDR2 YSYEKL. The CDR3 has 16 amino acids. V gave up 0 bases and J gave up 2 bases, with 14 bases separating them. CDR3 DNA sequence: TGCGCCAGCAGCCAAGATGGAGGAGGAGAGGCCTACGAGCAGTACTTC. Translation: CASSQDGGGEAYEQYF.

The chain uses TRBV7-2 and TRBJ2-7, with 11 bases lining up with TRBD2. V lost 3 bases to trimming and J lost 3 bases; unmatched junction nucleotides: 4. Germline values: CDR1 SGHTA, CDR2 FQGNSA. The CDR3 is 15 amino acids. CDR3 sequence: CASSFTSGGHYEQYF. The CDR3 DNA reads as TGTGCCAGCAGCTTCACTAGCGGGGGCCACTACGAGCAGTACTTC. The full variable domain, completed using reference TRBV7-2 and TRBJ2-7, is GAGVSQSPSNKVTEKGKDVELRCDPISGHTALYWYRQSLGQGLEFLIYFQGNSAPDKSGLPSDRFSAERTGGSVSTLTIQRTQQEDSAVYLCASSFTSGGHYEQYFGPGTRLTVT.

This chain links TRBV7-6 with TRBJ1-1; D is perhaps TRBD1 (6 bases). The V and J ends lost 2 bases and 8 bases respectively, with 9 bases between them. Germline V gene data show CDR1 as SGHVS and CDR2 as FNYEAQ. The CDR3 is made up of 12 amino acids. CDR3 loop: CASSLWGQEAFF. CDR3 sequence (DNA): TGTGCCAGCAGCTTATGGGGACAAGAAGCTTTCTTT.

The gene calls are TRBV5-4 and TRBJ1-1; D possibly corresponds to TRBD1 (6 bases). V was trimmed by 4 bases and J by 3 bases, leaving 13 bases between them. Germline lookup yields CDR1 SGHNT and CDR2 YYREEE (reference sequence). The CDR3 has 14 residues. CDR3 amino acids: CASSPWDTYTEAFF. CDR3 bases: TGTGCCAGCAGCCCCTGGGACACCTACACTGAAGCTTTCTTT.

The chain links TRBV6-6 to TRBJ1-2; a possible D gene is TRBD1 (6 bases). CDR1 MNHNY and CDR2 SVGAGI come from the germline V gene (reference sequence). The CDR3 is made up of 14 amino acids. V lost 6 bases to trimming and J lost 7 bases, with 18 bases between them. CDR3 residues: CASSVSSGASGYTF. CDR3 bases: TGTGCCAGCAGCGTGTCCTCGGGGGCCTCTGGCTACACCTTC.

The CDR3 reads CASSATGLGYGYTF. CDR3 DNA: TGTGCCAGTAGTGCCACAGGGCTGGGGTATGGCTACACCTTC. This chain uses TRBV19 with TRBJ1-2; D is perhaps TRBD1 (6 bases). V lost 5 bases to trimming and J lost 5 bases, with 15 bases between them. The CDR3 is 14 amino acids. The germline V gene has CDR1 LNHDA and CDR2 SQIVND (reference sequence).

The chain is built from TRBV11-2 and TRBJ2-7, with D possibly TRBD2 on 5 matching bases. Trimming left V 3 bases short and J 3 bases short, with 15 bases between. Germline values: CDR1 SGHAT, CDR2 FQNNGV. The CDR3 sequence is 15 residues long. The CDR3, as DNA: TGTGCCAGCAGCTTCCGCGGGCCGCCGGACTACGAGCAGTACTTC. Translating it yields CASSFRGPPDYEQYF.

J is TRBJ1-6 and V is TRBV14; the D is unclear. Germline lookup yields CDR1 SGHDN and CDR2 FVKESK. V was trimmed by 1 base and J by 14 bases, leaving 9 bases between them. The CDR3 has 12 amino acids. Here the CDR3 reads CASSQGWSSLHF. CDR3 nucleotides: TGTGCCAGCAGCCAAGGATGGTCATCCCTCCACTTT.

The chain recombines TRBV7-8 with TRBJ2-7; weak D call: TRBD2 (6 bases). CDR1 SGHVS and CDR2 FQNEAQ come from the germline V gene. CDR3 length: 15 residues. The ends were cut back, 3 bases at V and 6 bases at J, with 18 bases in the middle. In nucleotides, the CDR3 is TGTGCCAGCAGCTTGGTGACTAGTCCGAGGGGCGAGCAGTACTTC. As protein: CASSLVTSPRGEQYF.

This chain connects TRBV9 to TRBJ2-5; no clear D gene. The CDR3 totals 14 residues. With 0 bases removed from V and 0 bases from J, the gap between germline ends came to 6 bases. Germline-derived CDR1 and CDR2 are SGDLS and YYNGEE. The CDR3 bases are TGTGCCAGCAGCGTAGCATCGTACCAAGAGACCCAGTACTTC. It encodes CASSVASYQETQYF.

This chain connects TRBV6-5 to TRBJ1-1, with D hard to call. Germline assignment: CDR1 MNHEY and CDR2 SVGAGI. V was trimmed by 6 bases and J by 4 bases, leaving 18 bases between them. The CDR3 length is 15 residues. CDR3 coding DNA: TGTGCCAGCAGGACCAGTGGGTCCGGTACCACTGAAGCTTTCTTT. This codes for CASRTSGSGTTEAFF.

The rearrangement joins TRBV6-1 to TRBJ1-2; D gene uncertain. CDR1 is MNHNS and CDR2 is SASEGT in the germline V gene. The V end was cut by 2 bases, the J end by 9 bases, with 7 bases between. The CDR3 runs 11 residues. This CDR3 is CASSERASYTF. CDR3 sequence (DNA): TGTGCCAGCAGTGAAAGGGCGAGCTACACCTTC.

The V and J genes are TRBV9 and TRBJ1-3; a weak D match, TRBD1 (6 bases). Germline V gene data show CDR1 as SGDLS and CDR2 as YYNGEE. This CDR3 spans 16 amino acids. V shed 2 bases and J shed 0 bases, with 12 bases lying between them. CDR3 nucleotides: TGTGCCAGCAGCGTCGGGACATATTTCTCTGGAAACACCATATATTTT. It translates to CASSVGTYFSGNTIYF.

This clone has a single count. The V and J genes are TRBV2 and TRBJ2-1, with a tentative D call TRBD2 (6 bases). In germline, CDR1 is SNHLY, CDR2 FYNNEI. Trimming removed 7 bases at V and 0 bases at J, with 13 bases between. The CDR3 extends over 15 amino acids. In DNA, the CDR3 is TGTGCCAGCACCCTAGGAGGGAGCTCCTACAATGAGCAGTTCTTC. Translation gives CASTLGGSSYNEQFF.

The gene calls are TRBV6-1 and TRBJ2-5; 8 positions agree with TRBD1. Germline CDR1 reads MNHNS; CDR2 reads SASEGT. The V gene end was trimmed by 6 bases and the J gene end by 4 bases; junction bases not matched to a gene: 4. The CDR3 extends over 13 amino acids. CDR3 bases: TGTGCCAGCAGGACACAGGGGGGAGAGACCCAGTACTTC. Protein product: CASRTQGGETQYF.

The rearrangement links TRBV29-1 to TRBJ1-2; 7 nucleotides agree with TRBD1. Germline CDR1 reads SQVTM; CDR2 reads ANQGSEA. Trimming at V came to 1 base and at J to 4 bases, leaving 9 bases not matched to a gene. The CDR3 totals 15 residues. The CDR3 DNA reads TGCAGCGTTGAAGCAGACAGGACAGGACTCTATGGCTACACCTTC. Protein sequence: CSVEADRTGLYGYTF.

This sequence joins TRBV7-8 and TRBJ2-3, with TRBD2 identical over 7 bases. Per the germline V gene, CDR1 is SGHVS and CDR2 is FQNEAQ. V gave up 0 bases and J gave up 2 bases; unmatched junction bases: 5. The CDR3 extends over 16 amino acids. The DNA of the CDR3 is TGTGCCAGCAGCTTAGCGGAGCGGGGTCTCACAGATACGCAGTATTTT. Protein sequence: CASSLAERGLTDTQYF.

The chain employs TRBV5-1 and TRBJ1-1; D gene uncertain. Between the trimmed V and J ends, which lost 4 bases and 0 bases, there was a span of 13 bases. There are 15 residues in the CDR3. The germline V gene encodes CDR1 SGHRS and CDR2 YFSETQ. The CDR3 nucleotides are TGCGCCAGCAGCAGTGCCCCGTTTTTGAACACTGAAGCTTTCTTT. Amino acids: CASSSAPFLNTEAFF. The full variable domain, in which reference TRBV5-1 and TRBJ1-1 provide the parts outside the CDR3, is KAGVTQTPRYLIKTRGQQVTLSCSPISGHRSVSWYQQTPGQGLQFLFEYFSETQRNKGNFPGRFSGRQFSNSRSEMNVSTLELGDSALYLCASSSAPFLNTEAFFGQGTRLTVV.

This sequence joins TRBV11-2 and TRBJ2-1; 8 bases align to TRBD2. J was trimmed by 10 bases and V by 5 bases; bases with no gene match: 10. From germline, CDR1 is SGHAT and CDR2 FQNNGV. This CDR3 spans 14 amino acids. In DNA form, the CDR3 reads TGTGCCAGCAGCCCCGGGGAAGCGGGGGTGGAGCAGTTCTTC. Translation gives CASSPGEAGVEQFF.

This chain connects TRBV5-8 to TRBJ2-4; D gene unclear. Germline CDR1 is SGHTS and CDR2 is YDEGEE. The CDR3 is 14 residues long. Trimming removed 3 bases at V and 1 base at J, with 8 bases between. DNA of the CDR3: TGTGCCAGCAGCTCGGCCCTGGCCAAAAACATTCAGTACTTC. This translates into CASSSALAKNIQYF.

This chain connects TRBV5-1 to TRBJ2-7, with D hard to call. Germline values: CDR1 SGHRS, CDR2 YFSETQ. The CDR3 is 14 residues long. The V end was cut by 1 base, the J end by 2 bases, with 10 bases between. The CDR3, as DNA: TGCGCCAGCAGCTTGCTCCAAGATGCCTACGAGCAGTACTTC. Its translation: CASSLLQDAYEQYF.

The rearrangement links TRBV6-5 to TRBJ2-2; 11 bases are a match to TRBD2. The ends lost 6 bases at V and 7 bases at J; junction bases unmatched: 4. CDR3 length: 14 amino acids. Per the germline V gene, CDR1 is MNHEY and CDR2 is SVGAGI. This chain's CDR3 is CASRGLAVFGELFF. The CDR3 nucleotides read TGTGCCAGCAGGGGACTAGCGGTTTTCGGGGAGCTGTTTTTT.